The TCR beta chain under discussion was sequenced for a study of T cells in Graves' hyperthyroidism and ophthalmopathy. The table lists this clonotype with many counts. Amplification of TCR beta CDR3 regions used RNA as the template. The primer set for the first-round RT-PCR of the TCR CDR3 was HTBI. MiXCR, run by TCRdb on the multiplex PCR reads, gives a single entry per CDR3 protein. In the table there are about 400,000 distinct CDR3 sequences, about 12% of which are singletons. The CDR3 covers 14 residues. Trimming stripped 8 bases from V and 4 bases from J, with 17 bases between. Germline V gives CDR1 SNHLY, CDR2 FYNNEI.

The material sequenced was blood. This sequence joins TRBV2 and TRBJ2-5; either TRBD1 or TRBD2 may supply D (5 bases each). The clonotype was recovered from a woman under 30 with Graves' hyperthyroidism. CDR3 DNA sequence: TGTGCCAGCGGAACCTTGGGGGATAGAGAGACCCAGTACTTC. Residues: CASGTLGDRETQYF.